The next 30 T cell receptor beta chains were all read from a single sample in a study of human versus mouse CDR3 diversity and MHC coevolution. Sequenced by immunoSEQ multiplex PCR; TCRdb stores in-frame clones only, minus some. The data contain more than 60,000 clones, 85% to 95% of them singletons. What was sequenced was naive CD4+ T cells from blood. Subset: CD45RO-negative CD62L-positive naive CD4 T cells. Receptors originate from a person aged 25 to 69 in good health.

This clone is a singleton in its sample. V usage is TRBV5-1 and J usage is TRBJ1-6; D is perhaps TRBD1 (5 bases). Germline CDR1 SGHRS, CDR2 YFSETQ. The CDR3 spans 19 residues. Trimming removed 1 base from V and 6 bases from J, with 23 bases in between. CDR3 coding DNA: TGCGCCAGCAGCTTGCTCTCCAGGGAACTACTGAGTGGTAATTCACCCCTCCACTTT. Protein sequence: CASSLLSRELLSGNSPLHF.

The chain joins TRBV7-2 to TRBJ1-5; D ambiguous. Trimming left V 1 base short and J 11 bases short, with 6 bases between. The germline V gene has CDR1 SGHTA and CDR2 FQGNSA. The CDR3 consists of 11 residues. CDR3 in amino acids: CASSLGRAQHF. As DNA, the CDR3 is TGTGCCAGCAGCTTAGGGAGGGCCCAGCATTTT.

CDR3 DNA: TGCGCCAGCAGCCCCGGGGGGGCTTTCGGCTACACCTTC. This sequence encodes CASSPGGAFGYTF. V and J are TRBV4-1 and TRBJ1-2, with TRBD1 as a possible D gene (6 bases). Germline-derived CDR1 and CDR2 are MGHRA and YSYEKL. V gave up 4 bases and J gave up 8 bases, with 14 bases separating them. CDR3 length: 13 amino acids.

V usage is TRBV28 and J usage is TRBJ2-1; perhaps TRBD2 as D (6 bases). Germline CDR1 is MDHEN and CDR2 is SYDVKM. There are 15 residues in the CDR3. The germline V and J ends were trimmed by 4 bases and 0 bases, with 10 bases remaining between them. Written as DNA, the CDR3 is TGTGCCAGCAGTTCTCCGGGACTCTCCTACAATGAGCAGTTCTTC. As protein: CASSSPGLSYNEQFF.

J is TRBJ1-5 and V is TRBV2, with D possibly TRBD1 on 5 matching bases. V was pared by 4 bases and J by 2 bases, with 12 bases between. Per the germline V gene, CDR1 is SNHLY and CDR2 is FYNNEI. This CDR3 spans 15 amino acids. CDR3 protein: CASSVTGGGNQPQHF. CDR3 coding DNA: TGTGCCAGCAGTGTTACCGGGGGAGGCAATCAGCCCCAGCATTTT.

The chain couples TRBV6-1 to TRBJ1-6, with TRBD1 matching 7 bases. CDR1 is MNHNS, CDR2 SASEGT, per germline. The CDR3 contains 14 residues. The V and J ends lost 6 bases and 6 bases, in that order; junction bases with no gene match: 5. CDR3: CASREGAGNSPLHF. CDR3 nucleotide sequence: TGTGCCAGCAGGGAGGGGGCTGGTAATTCACCCCTCCACTTT.

The genes are TRBV9 and TRBJ2-1; 8 bases agree with TRBD1. This CDR3 comprises 18 residues. Trimming took 0 bases from V and 3 from J; bases not matched to a gene: 11. Germline CDR1 and CDR2: SGDLS and YYNGEE. Here the CDR3 reads CASSVVWVRDRGYNEQFF. CDR3 DNA: TGTGCCAGCAGCGTAGTCTGGGTGAGAGACAGGGGCTACAATGAGCAGTTCTTC.

With regard to this clone: A junction end diverges from the germline sequence, so it may reflect a read error. This chain links TRBV18 with TRBJ2-7; TRBD2 agrees at 9 bases. Germline CDR1 is KGHSH and CDR2 is LQKENI. The CDR3 has 11 residues. This chain's CDR3 is CASSTSGTSSF. The DNA of the CDR3 is TGTGCCAGCTCAACCTCCGGGACTAGCTCTTTC. The whole variable domain, remainder taken from reference TRBV18 and TRBJ2-7, is NAGVMQNPRHLVRRRGQEARLRCSPMKGHSHVYWYRQLPEEGLKFMVYLQKENIIDESGMPKERFSAEFPKEGPSILRIQQVVRGDSAAYFCASSTSGTSSFGPGTRLTVT.

In its sample, this clone was seen a few times. This chain connects TRBV18 to TRBJ1-1; D gene unclear. The CDR3 has 12 amino acids. Trimming left V 4 bases short and J 3 bases short, with 6 bases between. Germline lookup yields CDR1 KGHSH and CDR2 LQKENI. This chain's CDR3 is CASSRADTEAFF. CDR3 coding DNA: TGTGCCAGCTCACGGGCCGACACTGAAGCTTTCTTT.

J is TRBJ2-2 and V is TRBV5-1; 9 nucleotides agree with TRBD2. Germline V gives CDR1 SGHRS, CDR2 YFSETQ. CDR3 length: 15 amino acids. The V gene end was trimmed by 5 bases and the J gene end by 0 bases; junction bases not matched to a gene: 2. Here the CDR3 reads CASRLAGTNTGELFF. In DNA form, the CDR3 reads TGCGCCAGCAGGCTAGCGGGGACGAACACCGGGGAGCTGTTTTTT.

The chain recombines TRBV4-1 with TRBJ2-1; 14 nucleotides align to TRBD2. This CDR3 region has 19 residues. Looked up from germline, CDR1 is MGHRA and CDR2 is YSYEKL. Losses at the gene ends were 1 base for V and 5 bases for J; bases not matched to a gene: 10. CDR3 amino acids: CASSQGGTSGSRVDNEQFF. CDR3 DNA sequence: TGCGCCAGCAGCCAAGGAGGGACTAGCGGGAGCAGAGTGGACAATGAGCAGTTCTTC.

The chain couples TRBV5-1 to TRBJ2-5, with TRBD1 matching over 9 bases. Germline V gene sequence: CDR1 SGHRS, CDR2 YFSETQ. CDR3 size: 16 residues. J gave up 4 bases and V 1 base, and 8 bases lay outside the gene matches. The CDR3 reads CASSLQGDRAGETQYF. The CDR3 coding sequence is TGCGCCAGCAGCTTGCAGGGGGACAGGGCAGGAGAGACCCAGTACTTC.

V gene TRBV28 combines with J gene TRBJ1-2; 10 bases agree with TRBD1. Germline assignment: CDR1 MDHEN and CDR2 SYDVKM. The V and J ends lost 6 bases and 4 bases, in that order; junction bases with no gene match: 11. The CDR3 covers 16 residues. The CDR3 sequence: CASRFPPGQGTYGYTF. The CDR3 DNA is TGTGCCAGCAGGTTCCCACCGGGACAGGGGACCTATGGCTACACCTTC.

The V call is TRBV6-5, the J call TRBJ1-1; D gene ambiguous. Germline lookup yields CDR1 MNHEY and CDR2 SVGAGI. V gave up 6 bases and J gave up 5 bases, with 19 bases separating them. The length of the CDR3 is 15 residues. CDR3 DNA sequence: TGTGCCAGCAGAAGTGCGCTTTTGCTAGGAACTGAAGCTTTCTTT. This codes for CASRSALLLGTEAFF.

A word on this clone: Germline and junction disagree at one end, which may indicate a read error. This sequence joins TRBV6-5 and TRBJ1-2; D is ambiguous. CDR1 and CDR2 (germline): MNHEY, SVGAGI. The CDR3 totals 15 residues. CDR3 sequence reads: CASSYGGTFPNGYTF. The CDR3 bases are TGTGCCAGCAGTTATGGCGGAACATTCCCGAATGGGTACACCTTC.

Remarks on this clone: Other DNA sequences in the same sample also yield this CDR3. This chain joins TRBV28 and TRBJ1-6; 10 bases fit TRBD1. Germline trimming cut 2 bases from V and 10 bases from J; bases unmatched to any gene: 5. In germline, CDR1 is MDHEN, CDR2 SYDVKM. This CDR3 has 15 residues. This CDR3 is CASSLHGQGGSPLHF. CDR3 DNA: TGTGCCAGCAGTTTACACGGACAGGGGGGGTCACCCCTCCACTTT.

The chain couples TRBV27 to TRBJ2-5; 10 nucleotides line up with TRBD2. The J call may be faulty, since TRBJ2-7 better matches the DNA end. Germline V gene sequence: CDR1 MNHEY, CDR2 SMNVEV (reference sequence). This CDR3 region has 15 residues. The CDR3 spells CASSLGLAATYEQYF. CDR3 in DNA: TGTGCCAGCAGCCTCGGACTAGCGGCAACCTACGAGCAGTACTTC.

V is TRBV6-1 and J is TRBJ2-7, with 7 bases aligning to TRBD1. Per the germline V gene, CDR1 is MNHNS and CDR2 is SASEGT. CDR3 length: 15 amino acids. V shed 6 bases and J 0 bases; nucleotides not matched to a gene: 8. The CDR3 DNA follows: TGTGCCAGCAGAGACCGGGACAGTAGCTCCTACGAGCAGTACTTC. This encodes CASRDRDSSSYEQYF.

The CDR3 region is CATLCAPSEQYF. The DNA of the CDR3 is TGTGCCACCCTATGTGCTCCTTCCGAGCAGTACTTC. V is TRBV5-6 and J is TRBJ2-7, with D uncertain. Per the germline V gene, CDR1 is SGHDT and CDR2 is YYEEEE. Trimming removed 9 bases from V and 6 bases from J, with 16 bases in between. This CDR3 is 12 amino acids long. The full variable domain, completed using reference TRBV5-6 and TRBJ2-7, is DAGVTQSPTHLIKTRGQQVTLRCSPKSGHDTVSWYQQALGQGPQFIFQYYEEEERQRGNFPDRFSGHQFPNYSSELNVNALLLGDSALYLCATLCAPSEQYFGPGTRLTVT.

This clone came up once. V usage is TRBV28 and J usage is TRBJ1-2; 7 nucleotides agree with TRBD1. The CDR3 length is 14 residues. Germline V gives CDR1 MDHEN, CDR2 SYDVKM. J lost 10 bases, V lost 5 bases, and 13 bases had no gene match. In nucleotides, the CDR3 is TGTGCCAGCAGTCCTCCTCCCGGGCAGGGGGTCTACACCTTC. Protein: CASSPPPGQGVYTF.

The rearrangement links TRBV30 to TRBJ1-1, with D uncertain. This CDR3 spans 15 amino acids. Looked up from germline, CDR1 is GTSNPN and CDR2 is SVGIG (reference sequence). V dropped 0 bases and J dropped 3 bases, with 14 bases sitting between them. CDR3: CAWSVTLTGDTEAFF. In nucleotides, the CDR3 is TGTGCCTGGAGTGTCACACTGACGGGAGACACTGAAGCTTTCTTT.

The J gene is TRBJ2-7, the V gene TRBV6-1, with D possibly TRBD2 on 6 matching bases. This CDR3 contains 14 residues. Per germline, CDR1 MNHNS and CDR2 SASEGT. The ends were cut back, 6 bases at V and 0 bases at J, with 12 bases in the middle. In nucleotides, the CDR3 is TGTGCCAGCAGCCGGGACTTCTACTCCTACGAGCAGTACTTC. It codes for CASSRDFYSYEQYF.

The chain uses TRBV28 and TRBJ2-7; TRBD1 agrees at 9 bases. The CDR3 runs to 16 residues. Germline trimming cut 7 bases from V and 4 bases from J; bases unmatched to any gene: 14. Germline loops: CDR1 MDHEN, CDR2 SYDVKM. CDR3 DNA sequence: TGTGCCAGCACCTTGGGGGGGGGACAGGGAGTGTACGAGCAGTACTTC. It encodes CASTLGGGQGVYEQYF.

The chain has TRBV28 and TRBJ1-5; 8 bases line up with TRBD1. The CDR3 is 16 amino acids. V gave up 3 bases and J gave up 1 base; unmatched junction bases: 5. Germline assignment: CDR1 MDHEN and CDR2 SYDVKM. The CDR3 protein is CASSLGDRTSNQPQHF. DNA of the CDR3: TGTGCCAGCAGTTTGGGGGACAGGACAAGCAATCAGCCCCAGCATTTT.

V is TRBV15 and J is TRBJ1-5; D gene ambiguous. Per the germline V gene, CDR1 is LNHNV and CDR2 is YYDKDF (reference sequence). The V end was cut by 5 bases, the J end by 7 bases, with 9 bases between. CDR3 size: 12 residues. CDR3 in amino acids: CATSPGNQPQHF. Written as DNA, the CDR3 is TGTGCCACCAGCCCCGGGAACCAGCCCCAGCATTTT.

V gene TRBV27 combines with J gene TRBJ2-7; 11 bases fit TRBD1. With V trimmed by 5 bases and J by 6 bases, 9 bases remained unmatched. The V gene's germline CDR1 is MNHEY and CDR2 SMNVEV (reference sequence). The CDR3 extends over 15 amino acids. CDR3 sequence: CASSIGQGASSEQYF. CDR3 bases: TGTGCCAGCAGTATCGGACAGGGGGCATCTTCCGAGCAGTACTTC.

V gene TRBV18 combines with J gene TRBJ1-1; D is unclear. Germline V CDR1 and CDR2: KGHSH, LQKENI. The V end lost 3 bases, the J end lost 3 bases, and 11 bases lay between the germline ends. CDR3 size: 14 residues. CDR3 DNA sequence: TGTGCCAGCTCACCTAGCCGGGGTGACACTGAAGCTTTCTTT. Amino acids: CASSPSRGDTEAFF.

This rearrangement joins TRBV14 to TRBJ2-1; D is unclear. The CDR3 has 13 residues. The germline V gene encodes CDR1 SGHDN and CDR2 FVKESK. The germline V and J ends were trimmed by 4 bases and 10 bases, with 14 bases remaining between them. CDR3 sequence (DNA): TGTGCCAGCAGCCCAATCGCTTTAGTAGAGCAGTTCTTC. Its protein product is CASSPIALVEQFF.

This chain uses TRBV10-2 with TRBJ1-1; TRBD1 matches at 7 bases. The germline V gene has CDR1 WSHSY and CDR2 SAAADI. J gave up 4 bases and V 2 bases, and 10 bases lay outside the gene matches. CDR3 length: 16 residues. CDR3 amino acids: CASSEIVGRGSTEAFF. The CDR3 nucleotides read TGCGCCAGCAGTGAGATAGTGGGCAGGGGGTCCACTGAAGCTTTCTTT.

The chain carries TRBV28 and TRBJ1-4, with 7 bases identical to TRBD1. This CDR3 is 15 amino acids long. V lost 3 bases, J lost 4 bases, and 5 bases stayed unmatched. CDR1 and CDR2 (germline): MDHEN, SYDVKM. CDR3 in amino acids: CASSFSGGVNEKLFF. The CDR3 coding sequence is TGTGCCAGCAGTTTCTCAGGGGGAGTTAATGAAAAACTGTTTTTT.